This is a list of T cell receptor delta chains from one sample in a study of human gamma delta and Vdelta1 T cells. TCRdb ran CATT on the PCR reads. The sample gives 4,000 or so delta-chain clones, approximately 24% of which show up once; around 63% is in the top ten. The sample was naive CD27+ Vdelta1 gamma-delta T cells from blood. The receptors come from a human donor in good health. CDR3s include the opening cysteine and the closing phenylalanine or tryptophan. Fields, in order: D gene, J gene, clone size, V gene, CDR3 DNA, CDR3 protein. The D gene is left open where the match is weak. The listing skips clone size in some rows; elsewhere it reads once, few, many or a size class.

>-|TRDJ1|-|TRDV1
TGTGCTCTTGGGGAACTAGGACCCCTAGTTCCCCTGGTTAACCCCGATAAACTCATCTTT
CALGELGPLVPLVNPDKLIF
>TRDD3|TRDJ1|-|TRDV1
TGTGCTCTTGGGGAACTGGGGTGGGGGATACACACCGATAAACTCATCTTT
CALGELGWGIHTDKLIF
>TRDD3|TRDJ1|few|TRDV1
TGTGCTCTTGGGGAACCTTATTCTACTGGGGGACGACGTACAAGGTACACCGATAAACTCATCTTT
CALGEPYSTGGRRTRYTDKLIF
>TRDD3|TRDJ1|few|TRDV1
TGTGCTCTTGGGGAGCGAATTTTTACCACTGGGGAAACGCAGACCGATAAACTCATCTTT
CALGERIFTTGETQTDKLIF
>TRDD3|TRDJ1|medium-sized|TRDV1
TGTGCTCTTGGGGAAATTTGGGGGATACTAGGGGACAGCGATAAACTCATCTTT
CALGEIWGILGDSDKLIF
>-|TRDJ1|few|TRDV1
TGTGCTCTTGGGGAAGTAAGCCAGGATAAACTCATCTTT
CALGEVSQDKLIF
>TRDD3|TRDJ1|few|TRDV1
TGTGCTCTTGGGGAACCCACGTTCCTACTGGGGGATACGTACACCGATAAACTCATCTTT
CALGEPTFLLGDTYTDKLIF
>TRDD3|TRDJ1|once|TRDV1
TGTGCTCTTGGGGAACTCTTCCTCCCCTGGGGGATAGTCGATAAACTCATCTTT
CALGELFLPWGIVDKLIF
>-|TRDJ1|few|TRDV1
TGTGCTCTTGGGGAATTCTGGGGTCACCACCGAGGGCACGCTCATAAACTCATCTTT
CALGEFWGHHRGHAHKLIF
>TRDD3|TRDJ1|-|TRDV1
TGTGCTCTTGGGGCGCGGAGGATACGACACACCGATAAACTCATCTTT
CALGARRIRHTDKLIF
>TRDD3|TRDJ1|few|TRDV1
TGTGCTCTTGGGGAATCTCATGTCTTCGGGGGGATACGCGATAAACTCATCTTT
CALGESHVFGGIRDKLIF
>TRDD3|TRDJ1|-|TRDV1
TGTGCTCTTGGGGAGACTGGGGTACCTAAGCGAGCCTACACCGATAAACTCATCTTT
CALGETGVPKRAYTDKLIF
>TRDD3|TRDJ1|few|TRDV1
TGTGCTCTTGGGGAACTAAACCTCCTACGGACTGGGGGGGATAAACTCATCTTT
CALGELNLLRTGGDKLIF
>-|TRDJ2|few|TRDV1
TGTGCTCTAAAGGGGGACCGAGGCCCCCACCCTTTGACAGCACAACTCTTCTTT
CALKGDRGPHPLTAQLFF
>TRDD3|TRDJ1|few|TRDV1
TGTGCTCTTGGGGAACCCCCAACTCTACGCCGCTGGGGGACACGGTACACCGATAAACTCATCTTT
CALGEPPTLRRWGTRYTDKLIF
>-|TRDJ1|few|TRDV1
TGTGCTCTTGGGGGGCCTTCTCTAAAACTCATCTTT
CALGGPSLKLIF